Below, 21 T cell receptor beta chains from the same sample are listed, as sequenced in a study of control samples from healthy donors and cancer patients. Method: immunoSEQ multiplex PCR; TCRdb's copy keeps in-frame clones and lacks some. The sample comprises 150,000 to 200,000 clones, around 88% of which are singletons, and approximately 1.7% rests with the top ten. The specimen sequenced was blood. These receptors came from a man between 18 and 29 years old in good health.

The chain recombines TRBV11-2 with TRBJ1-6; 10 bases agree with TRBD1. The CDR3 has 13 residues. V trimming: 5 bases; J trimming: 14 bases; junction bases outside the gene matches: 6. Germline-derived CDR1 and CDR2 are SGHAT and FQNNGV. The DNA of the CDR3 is TGTGCCAGCAGCGTGGACAGGGGGGCCTCCCTCCACTTT. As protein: CASSVDRGASLHF.

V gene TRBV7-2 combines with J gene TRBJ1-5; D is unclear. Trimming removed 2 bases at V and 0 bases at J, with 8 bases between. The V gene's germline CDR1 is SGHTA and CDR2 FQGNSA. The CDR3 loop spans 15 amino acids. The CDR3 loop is CASSLSPISNQPQHF. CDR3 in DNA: TGTGCCAGCAGCTTATCTCCGATTAGCAATCAGCCCCAGCATTTT.

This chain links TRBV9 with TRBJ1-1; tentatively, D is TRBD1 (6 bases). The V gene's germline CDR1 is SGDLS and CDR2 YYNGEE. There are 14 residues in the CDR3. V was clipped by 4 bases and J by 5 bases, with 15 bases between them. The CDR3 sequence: CASSSEGGLTEAFF. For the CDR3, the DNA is TGTGCCAGCAGCTCGGAGGGGGGGTTGACTGAAGCTTTCTTT.

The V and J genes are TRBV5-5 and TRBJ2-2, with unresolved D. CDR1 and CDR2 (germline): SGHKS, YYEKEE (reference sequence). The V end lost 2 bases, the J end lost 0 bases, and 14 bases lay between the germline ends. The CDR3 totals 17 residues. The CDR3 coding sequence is TGTGCCAGCAGCTTTAGTATTAGCAGTACGAACACCGGGGAGCTGTTTTTT. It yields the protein CASSFSISSTNTGELFF.

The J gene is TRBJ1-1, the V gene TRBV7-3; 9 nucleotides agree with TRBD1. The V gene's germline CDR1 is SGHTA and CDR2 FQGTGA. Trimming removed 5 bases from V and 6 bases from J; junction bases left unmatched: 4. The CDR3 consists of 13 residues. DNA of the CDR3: TGTGCCAGCAGCACGGACAGGGGAGCTGAAGCTTTCTTT. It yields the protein CASSTDRGAEAFF.

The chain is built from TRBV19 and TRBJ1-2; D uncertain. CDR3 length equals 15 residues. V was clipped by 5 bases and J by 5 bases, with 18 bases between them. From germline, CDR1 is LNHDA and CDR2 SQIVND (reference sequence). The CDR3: CASSLLLQSIYGYTF. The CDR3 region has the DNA TGTGCCAGTAGTTTGCTCCTACAGAGTATATATGGCTACACCTTC.

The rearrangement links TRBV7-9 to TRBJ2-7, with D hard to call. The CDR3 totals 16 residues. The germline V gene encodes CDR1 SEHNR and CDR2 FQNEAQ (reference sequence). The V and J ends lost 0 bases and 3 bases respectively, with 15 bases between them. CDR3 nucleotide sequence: TGTGCCAGCAGCTTAGCCCCTCTTGGCATTGACTACGAGCAGTACTTC. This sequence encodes CASSLAPLGIDYEQYF.

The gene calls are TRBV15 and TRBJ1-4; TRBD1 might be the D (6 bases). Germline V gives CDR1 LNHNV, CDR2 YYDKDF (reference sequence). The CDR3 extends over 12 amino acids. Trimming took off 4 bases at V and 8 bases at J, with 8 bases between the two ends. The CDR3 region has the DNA TGTGCCACCAGCATAAGGGGGGAAAAACTGTTTTTT. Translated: CATSIRGEKLFF.

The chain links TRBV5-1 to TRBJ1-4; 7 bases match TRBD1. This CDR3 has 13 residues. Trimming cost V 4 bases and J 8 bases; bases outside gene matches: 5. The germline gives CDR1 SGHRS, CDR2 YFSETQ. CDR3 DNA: TGCGCCAGCAGCGGTACAGGGGACGAAAAACTGTTTTTT. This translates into CASSGTGDEKLFF.

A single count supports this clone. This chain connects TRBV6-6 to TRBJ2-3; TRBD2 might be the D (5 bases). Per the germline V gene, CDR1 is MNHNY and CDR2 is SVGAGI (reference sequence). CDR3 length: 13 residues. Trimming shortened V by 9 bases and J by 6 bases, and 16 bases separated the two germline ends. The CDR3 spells CASGKTSGDTQYF. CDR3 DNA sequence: TGTGCCAGTGGCAAAACCTCGGGGGATACGCAGTATTTT.

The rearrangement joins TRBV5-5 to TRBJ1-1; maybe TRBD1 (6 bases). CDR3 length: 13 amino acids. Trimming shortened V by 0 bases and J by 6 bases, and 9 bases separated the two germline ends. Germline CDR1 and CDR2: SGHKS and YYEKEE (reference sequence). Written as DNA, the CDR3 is TGTGCCAGCAGCTTGGCGGGGGCGCCTGAAGCTTTCTTT. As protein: CASSLAGAPEAFF.

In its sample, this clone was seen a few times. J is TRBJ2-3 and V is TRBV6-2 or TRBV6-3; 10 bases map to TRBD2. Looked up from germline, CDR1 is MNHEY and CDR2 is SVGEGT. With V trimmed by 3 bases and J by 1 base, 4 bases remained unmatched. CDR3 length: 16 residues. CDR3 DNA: TGTGCCAGCAGTTATCTAGCGGGGGTCGGCACAGATACGCAGTATTTT. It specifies CASSYLAGVGTDTQYF.

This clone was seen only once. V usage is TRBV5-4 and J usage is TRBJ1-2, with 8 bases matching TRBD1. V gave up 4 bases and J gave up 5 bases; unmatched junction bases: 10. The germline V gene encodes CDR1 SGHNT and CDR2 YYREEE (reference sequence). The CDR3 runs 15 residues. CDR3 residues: CASSAGQAGYYGYTF. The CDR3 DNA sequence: TGTGCCAGCAGCGCGGGACAGGCGGGATATTATGGCTACACCTTC.

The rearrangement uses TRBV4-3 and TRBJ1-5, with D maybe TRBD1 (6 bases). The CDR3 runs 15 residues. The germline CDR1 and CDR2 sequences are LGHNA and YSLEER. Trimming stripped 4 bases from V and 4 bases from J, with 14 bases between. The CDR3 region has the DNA TGCGCCAGCAGCCTGGGCAGGGGAGATAATCAGCCCCAGCATTTT. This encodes CASSLGRGDNQPQHF.

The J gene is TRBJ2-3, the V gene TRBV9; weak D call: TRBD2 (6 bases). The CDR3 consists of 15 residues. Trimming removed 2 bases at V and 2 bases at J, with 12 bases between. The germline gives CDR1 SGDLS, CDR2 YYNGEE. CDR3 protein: CASSVGTRYTDTQYF. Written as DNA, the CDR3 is TGTGCCAGCAGCGTTGGGACTCGATACACAGATACGCAGTATTTT.

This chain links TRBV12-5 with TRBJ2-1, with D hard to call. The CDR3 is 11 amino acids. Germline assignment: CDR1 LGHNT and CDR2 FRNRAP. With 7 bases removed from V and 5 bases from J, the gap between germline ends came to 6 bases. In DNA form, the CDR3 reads TGTGCTAGTGACTACGACAATGAGCAGTTCTTC. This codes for CASDYDNEQFF. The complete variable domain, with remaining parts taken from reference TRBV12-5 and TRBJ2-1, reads DARVTQTPRHKVTEMGQEVTMRCQPILGHNTVFWYRQTMMQGLELLAYFRNRAPLDDSGMPKDRFSAEMPDATLATLKIQPSEPRDSAVYFCASDYDNEQFFGPGTRLTVL.

CDR3 region: CASSTDRVRGYTF. The CDR3 region has the DNA TGTGCCAGTAGCACGGACAGGGTTCGGGGCTACACCTTC. The gene calls are TRBV19 and TRBJ1-2; 8 bases are a match to TRBD1. CDR1 is LNHDA, CDR2 SQIVND, per germline (reference sequence). Trimming took 6 bases from V and 8 from J; bases not matched to a gene: 8. The CDR3 sequence is 13 residues long.

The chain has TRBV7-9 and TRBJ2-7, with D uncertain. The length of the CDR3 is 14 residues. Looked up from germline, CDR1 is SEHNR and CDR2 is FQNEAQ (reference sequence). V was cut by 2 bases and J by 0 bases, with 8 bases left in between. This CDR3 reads CASSLNTNSYEQYF. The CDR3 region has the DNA TGTGCCAGCAGCTTAAATACAAACTCCTACGAGCAGTACTTC.

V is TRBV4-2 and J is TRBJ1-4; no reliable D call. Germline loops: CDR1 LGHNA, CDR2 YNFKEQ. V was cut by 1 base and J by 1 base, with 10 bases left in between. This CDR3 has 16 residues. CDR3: CASSQGVGLTNEKLFF. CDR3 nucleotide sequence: TGTGCCAGCAGCCAAGGTGTGGGTCTAACTAATGAAAAACTGTTTTTT.

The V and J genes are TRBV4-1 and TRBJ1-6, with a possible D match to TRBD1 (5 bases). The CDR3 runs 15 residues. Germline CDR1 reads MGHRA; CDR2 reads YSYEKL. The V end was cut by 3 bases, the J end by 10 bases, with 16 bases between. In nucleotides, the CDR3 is TGCGCCAGCAGCCAGGGTCTCAAAGGGACCTCACCCCTCCACTTT. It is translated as CASSQGLKGTSPLHF.

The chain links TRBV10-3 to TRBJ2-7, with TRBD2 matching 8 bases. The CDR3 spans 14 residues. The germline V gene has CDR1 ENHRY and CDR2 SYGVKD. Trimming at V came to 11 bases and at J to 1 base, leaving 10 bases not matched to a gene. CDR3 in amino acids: CASRSGGYSYEQYF. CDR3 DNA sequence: TGTGCCTCAAGAAGCGGGGGATATTCCTACGAGCAGTACTTC.